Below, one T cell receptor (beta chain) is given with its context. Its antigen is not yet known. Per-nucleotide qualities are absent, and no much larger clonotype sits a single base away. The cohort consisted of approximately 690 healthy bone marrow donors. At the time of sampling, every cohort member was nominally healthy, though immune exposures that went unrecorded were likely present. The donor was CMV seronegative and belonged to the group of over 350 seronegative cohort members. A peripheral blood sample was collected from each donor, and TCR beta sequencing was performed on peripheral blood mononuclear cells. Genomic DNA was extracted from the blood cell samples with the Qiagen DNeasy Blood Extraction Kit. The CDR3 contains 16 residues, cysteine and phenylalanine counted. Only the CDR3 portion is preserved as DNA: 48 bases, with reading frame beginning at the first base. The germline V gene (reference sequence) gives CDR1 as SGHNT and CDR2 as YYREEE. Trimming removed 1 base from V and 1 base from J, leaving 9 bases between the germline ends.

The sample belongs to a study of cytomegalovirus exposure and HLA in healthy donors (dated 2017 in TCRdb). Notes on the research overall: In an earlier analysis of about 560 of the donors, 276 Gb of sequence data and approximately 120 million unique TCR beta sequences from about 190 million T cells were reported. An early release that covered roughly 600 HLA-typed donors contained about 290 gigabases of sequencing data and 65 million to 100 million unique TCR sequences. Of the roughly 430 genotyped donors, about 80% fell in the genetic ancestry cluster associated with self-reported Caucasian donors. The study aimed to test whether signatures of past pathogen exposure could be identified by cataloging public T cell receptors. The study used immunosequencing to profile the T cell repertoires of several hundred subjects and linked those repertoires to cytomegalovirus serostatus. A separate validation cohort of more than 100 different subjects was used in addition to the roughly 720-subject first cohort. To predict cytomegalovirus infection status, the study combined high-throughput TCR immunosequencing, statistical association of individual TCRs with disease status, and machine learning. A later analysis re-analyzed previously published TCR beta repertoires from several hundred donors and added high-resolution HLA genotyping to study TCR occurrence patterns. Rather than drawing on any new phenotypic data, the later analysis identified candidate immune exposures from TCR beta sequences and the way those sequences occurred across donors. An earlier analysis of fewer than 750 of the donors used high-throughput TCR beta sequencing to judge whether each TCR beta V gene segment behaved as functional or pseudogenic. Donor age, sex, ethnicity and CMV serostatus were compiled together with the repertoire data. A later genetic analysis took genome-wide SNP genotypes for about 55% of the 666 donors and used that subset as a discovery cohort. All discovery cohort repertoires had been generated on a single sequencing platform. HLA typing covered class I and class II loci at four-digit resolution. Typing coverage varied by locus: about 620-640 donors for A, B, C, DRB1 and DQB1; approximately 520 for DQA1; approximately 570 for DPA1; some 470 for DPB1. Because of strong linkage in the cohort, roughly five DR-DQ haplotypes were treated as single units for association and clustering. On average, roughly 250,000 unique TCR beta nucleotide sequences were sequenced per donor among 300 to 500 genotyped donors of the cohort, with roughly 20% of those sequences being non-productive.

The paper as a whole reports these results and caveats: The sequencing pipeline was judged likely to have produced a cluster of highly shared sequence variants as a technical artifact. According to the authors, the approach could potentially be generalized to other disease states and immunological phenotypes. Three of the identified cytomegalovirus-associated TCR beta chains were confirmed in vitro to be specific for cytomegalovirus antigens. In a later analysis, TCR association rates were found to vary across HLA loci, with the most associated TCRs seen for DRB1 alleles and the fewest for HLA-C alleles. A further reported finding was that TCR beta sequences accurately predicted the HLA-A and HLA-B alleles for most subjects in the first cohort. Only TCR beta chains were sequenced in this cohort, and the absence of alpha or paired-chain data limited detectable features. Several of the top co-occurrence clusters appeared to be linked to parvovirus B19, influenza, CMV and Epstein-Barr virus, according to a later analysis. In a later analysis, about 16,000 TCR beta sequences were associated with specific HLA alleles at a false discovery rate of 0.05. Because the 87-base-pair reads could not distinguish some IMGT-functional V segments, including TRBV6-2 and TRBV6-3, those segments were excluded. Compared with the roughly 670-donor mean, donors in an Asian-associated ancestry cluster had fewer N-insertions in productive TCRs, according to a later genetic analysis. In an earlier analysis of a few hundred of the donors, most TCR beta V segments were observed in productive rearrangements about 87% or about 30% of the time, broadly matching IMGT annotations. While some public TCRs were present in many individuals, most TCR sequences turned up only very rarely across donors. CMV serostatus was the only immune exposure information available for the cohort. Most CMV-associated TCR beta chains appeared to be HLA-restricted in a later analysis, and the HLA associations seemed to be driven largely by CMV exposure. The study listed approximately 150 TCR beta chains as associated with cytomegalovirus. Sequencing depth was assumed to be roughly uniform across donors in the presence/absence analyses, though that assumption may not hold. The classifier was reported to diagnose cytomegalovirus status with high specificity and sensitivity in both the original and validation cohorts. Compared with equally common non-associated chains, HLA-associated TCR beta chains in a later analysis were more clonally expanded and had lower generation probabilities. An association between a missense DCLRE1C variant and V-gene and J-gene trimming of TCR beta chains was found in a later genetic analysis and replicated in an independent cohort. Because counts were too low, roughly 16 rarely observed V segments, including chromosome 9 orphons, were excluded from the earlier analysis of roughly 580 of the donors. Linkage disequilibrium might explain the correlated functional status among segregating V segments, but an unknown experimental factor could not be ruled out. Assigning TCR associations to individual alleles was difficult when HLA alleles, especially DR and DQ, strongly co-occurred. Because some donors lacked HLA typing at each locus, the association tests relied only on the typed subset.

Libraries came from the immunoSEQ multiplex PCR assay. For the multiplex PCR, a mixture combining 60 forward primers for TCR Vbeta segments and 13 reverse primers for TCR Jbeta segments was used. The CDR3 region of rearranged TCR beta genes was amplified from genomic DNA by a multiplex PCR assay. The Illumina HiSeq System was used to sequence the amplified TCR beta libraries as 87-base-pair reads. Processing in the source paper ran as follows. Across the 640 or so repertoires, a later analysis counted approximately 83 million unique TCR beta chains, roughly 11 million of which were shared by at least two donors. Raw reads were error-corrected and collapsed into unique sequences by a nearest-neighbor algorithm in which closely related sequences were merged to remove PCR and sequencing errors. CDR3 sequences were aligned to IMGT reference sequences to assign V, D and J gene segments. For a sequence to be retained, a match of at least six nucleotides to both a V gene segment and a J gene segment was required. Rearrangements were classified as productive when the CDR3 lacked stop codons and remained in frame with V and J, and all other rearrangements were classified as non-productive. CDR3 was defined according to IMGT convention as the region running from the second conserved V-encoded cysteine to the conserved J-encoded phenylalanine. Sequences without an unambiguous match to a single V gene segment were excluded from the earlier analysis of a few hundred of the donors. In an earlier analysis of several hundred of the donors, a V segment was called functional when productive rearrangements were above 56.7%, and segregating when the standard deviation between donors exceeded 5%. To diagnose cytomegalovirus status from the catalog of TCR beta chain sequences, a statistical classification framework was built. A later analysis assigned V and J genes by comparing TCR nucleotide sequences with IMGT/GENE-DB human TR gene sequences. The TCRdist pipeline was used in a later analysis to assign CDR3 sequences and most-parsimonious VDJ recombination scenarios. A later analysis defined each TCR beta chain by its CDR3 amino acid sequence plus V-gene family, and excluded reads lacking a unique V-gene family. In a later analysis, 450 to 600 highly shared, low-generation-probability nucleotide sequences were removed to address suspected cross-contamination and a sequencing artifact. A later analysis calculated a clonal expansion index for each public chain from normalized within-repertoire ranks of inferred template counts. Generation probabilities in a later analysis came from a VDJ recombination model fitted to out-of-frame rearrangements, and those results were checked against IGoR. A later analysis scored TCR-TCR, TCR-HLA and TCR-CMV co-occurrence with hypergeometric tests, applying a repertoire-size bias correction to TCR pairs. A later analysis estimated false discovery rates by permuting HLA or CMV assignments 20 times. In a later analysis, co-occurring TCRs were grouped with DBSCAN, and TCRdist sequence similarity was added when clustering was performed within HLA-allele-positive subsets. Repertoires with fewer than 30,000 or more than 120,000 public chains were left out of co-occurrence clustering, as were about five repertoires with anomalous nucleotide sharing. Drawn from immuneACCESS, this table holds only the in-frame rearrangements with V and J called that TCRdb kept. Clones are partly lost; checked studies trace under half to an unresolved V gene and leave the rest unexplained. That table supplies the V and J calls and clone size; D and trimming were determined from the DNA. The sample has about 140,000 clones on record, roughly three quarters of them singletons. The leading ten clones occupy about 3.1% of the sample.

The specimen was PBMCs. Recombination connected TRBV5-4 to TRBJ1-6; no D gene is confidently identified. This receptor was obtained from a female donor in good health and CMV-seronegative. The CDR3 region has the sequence CASSLTGLSYNSPLHF. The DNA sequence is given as TGTGCCAGCAGCTTGACGGGGTTATCCTATAATTCACCCCTCCACTTT.